This T cell receptor beta chain derives from a study of identical twins. Notes on the study in general: Rather than following the same donors, the conclusions depended on cross-sectional statistical analysis. In cord blood, abundant beta clonotypes had fewer insertions; memory showed no trend.

The V gene's germline CDR1 is MDHEN and CDR2 SYDVKM. This CDR3 is built from 13 residues. V was clipped by 9 bases and J by 3 bases, with 15 bases between them. This clonotype has more than one count but fewer than ten. Its antigen is unidentified. The authors used template switching to add a universal primer site and gave cDNA unique molecular identifiers. Each CDR3 protein gets one entry after TCRdb re-called the 5' RACE reads with MiXCR. This table holds around 670,000 distinct CDR3 sequences, 5.5% to 6.5% found once. Specimen: naive T cells sorted from blood. The gene calls are TRBV28 and TRBJ2-7; D may be TRBD1 (6 bases). The clonotype was recovered from a man aged 18 to 30 in good health. The CDR3 bases are TGTGCCAGAGACAGGCGGAAGGTCTACGAGCAGTACTTC. Residues: CARDRRKVYEQYF. Combining the CDR3 with reference TRBV28 and TRBJ2-7 gives the whole variable domain DVKVTQSSRYLVKRTGEKVFLECVQDMDHENMFWYRQDPGLGLRLIYFSYDVKMKEKGDIPEGYSVSREKKERFSLILESASTNQTSMYLCARDRRKVYEQYFGPGTRLTVT.